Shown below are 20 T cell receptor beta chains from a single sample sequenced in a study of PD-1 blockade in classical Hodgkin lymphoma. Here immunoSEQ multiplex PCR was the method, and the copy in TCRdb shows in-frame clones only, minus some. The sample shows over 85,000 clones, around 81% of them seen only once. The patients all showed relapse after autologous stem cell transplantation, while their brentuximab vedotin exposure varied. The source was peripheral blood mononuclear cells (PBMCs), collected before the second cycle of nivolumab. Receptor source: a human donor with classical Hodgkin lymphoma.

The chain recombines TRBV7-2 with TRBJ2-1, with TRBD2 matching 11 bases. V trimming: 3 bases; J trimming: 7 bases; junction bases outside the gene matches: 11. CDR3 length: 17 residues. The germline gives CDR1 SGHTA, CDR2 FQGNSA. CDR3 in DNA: TGTGCCAGCAGCTTCCGAACGACTAGCGGGGCGGGGAATGAGCAGTTCTTC. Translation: CASSFRTTSGAGNEQFF.

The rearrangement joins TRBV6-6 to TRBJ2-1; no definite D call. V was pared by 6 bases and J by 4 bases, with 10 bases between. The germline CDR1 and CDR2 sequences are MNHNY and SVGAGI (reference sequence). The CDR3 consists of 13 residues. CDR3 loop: CASSYDPYNEQFF. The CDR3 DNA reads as TGTGCCAGCAGCTATGATCCTTACAATGAGCAGTTCTTC.

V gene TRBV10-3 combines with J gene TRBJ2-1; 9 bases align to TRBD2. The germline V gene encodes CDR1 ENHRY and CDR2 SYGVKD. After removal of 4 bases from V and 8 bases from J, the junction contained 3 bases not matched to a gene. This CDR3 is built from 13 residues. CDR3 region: CAISAGLADEQFF. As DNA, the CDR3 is TGTGCCATCAGTGCGGGACTAGCAGATGAGCAGTTCTTC.

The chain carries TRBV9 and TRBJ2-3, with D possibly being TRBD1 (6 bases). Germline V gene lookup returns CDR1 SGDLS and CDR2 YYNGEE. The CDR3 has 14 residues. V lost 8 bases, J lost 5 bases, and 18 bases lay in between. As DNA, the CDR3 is TGTGCCAGTAGTCCCAGGGGAGTGCAAGATACGCAGTATTTT. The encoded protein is CASSPRGVQDTQYF. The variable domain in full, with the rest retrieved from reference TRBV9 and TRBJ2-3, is DSGVTQTPKHLITATGQRVTLRCSPRSGDLSVYWYQQSLDQGLQFLIQYYNGEERAKGNILERFSAQQFPDLHSELNLSSLELGDSALYFCASSPRGVQDTQYFGPGTRLTVL.

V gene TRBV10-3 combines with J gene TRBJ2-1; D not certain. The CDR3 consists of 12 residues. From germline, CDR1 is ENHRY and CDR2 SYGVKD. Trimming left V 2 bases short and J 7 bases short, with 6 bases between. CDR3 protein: CAISEVGNEQFF. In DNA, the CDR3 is TGTGCCATCAGTGAGGTGGGAAATGAGCAGTTCTTC.

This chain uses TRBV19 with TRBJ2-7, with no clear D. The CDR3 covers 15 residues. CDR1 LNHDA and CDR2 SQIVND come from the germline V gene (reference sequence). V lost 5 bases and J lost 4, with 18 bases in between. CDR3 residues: CASSEAPARSYEQYF. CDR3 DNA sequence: TGTGCCAGTAGTGAAGCCCCGGCCCGTTCGTACGAGCAGTACTTC.

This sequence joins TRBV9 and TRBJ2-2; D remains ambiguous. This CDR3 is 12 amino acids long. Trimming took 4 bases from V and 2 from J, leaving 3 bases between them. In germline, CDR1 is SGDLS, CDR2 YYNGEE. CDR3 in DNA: TGTGCCAGCAGCAAAAACACCGGGGAGCTGTTTTTT. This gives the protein CASSKNTGELFF.

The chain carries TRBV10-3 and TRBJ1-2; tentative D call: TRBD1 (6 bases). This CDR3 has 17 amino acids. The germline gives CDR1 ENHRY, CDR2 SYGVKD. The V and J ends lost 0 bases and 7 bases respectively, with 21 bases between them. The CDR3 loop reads CAISESGLRRGEGGYTF. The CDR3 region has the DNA TGTGCCATCAGTGAGTCCGGGTTGCGCAGGGGAGAAGGTGGCTACACCTTC.

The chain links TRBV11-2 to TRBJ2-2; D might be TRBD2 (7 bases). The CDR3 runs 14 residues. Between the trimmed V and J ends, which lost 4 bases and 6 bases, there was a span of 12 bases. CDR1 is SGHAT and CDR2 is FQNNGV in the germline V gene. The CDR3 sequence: CASSSLGGAGELFF. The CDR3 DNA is TGTGCCAGCAGCTCGCTAGGGGGGGCCGGGGAGCTGTTTTTT. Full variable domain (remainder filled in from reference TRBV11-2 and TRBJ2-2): EAGVAQSPRYKIIEKRQSVAFWCNPISGHATLYWYQQILGQGPKLLIQFQNNGVVDDSQLPKDRFSAERLKGVDSTLKIQPAKLEDSAVYLCASSSLGGAGELFFGEGSRLTVL.

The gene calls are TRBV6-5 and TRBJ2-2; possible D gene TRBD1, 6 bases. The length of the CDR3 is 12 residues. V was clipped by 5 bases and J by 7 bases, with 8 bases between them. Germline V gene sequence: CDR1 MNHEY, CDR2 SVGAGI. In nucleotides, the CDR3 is TGTGCCAGCAGTCTGACAGGCGGGGAGCTGTTTTTT. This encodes CASSLTGGELFF.

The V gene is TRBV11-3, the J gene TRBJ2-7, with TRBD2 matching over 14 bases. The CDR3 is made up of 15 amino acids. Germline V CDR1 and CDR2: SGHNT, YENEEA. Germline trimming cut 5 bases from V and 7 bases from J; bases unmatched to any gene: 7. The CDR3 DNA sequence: TGTGCCAGCAGCCTGGGACTAGCGGGAGAGAGGGAGCAGTACTTC. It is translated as CASSLGLAGEREQYF.

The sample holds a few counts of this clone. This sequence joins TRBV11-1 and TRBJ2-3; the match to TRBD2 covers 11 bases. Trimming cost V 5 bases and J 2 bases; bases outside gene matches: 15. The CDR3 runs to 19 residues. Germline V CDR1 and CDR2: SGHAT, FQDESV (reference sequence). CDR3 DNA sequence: TGTGCCAGCAGCCCCGGGACTAGCGGCTTACACGCCCTCACAGATACGCAGTATTTT. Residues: CASSPGTSGLHALTDTQYF.

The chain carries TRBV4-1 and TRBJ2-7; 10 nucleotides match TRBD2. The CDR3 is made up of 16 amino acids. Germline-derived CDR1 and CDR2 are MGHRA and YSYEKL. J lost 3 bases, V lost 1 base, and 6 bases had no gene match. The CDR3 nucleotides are TGCGCCAGCAGCCAAGGTAGAGCTAGCGGGAGCTACGAGCAGTACTTC. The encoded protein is CASSQGRASGSYEQYF.

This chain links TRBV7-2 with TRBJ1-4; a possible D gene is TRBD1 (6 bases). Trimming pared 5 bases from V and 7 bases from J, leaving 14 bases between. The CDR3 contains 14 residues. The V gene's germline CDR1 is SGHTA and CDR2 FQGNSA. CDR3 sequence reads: CASSRGAQGEKLFF. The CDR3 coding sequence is TGTGCCAGCAGCCGGGGGGCCCAGGGTGAAAAACTGTTTTTT.

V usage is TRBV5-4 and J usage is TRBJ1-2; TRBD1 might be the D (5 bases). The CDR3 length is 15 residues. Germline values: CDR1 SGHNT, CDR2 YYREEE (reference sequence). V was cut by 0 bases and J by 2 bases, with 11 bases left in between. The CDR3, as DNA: TGTGCCAGCAGCTTGGTTCACGGGGGAAACTATGGCTACACCTTC. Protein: CASSLVHGGNYGYTF.

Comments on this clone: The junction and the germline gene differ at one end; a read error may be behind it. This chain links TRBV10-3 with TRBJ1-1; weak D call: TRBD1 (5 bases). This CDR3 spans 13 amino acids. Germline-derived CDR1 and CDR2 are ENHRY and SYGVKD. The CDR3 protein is CAITEHPGTEAFF. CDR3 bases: TGTGCCATCACTGAGCACCCAGGGACTGAAGCTTTCTTT.

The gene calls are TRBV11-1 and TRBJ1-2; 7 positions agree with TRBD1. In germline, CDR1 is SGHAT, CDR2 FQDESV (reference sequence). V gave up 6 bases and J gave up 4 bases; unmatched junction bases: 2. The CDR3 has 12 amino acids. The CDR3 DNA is TGTGCCAGCAGGGGACAGACCTATGGCTACACCTTC. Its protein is CASRGQTYGYTF. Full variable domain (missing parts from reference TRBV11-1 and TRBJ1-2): EAEVAQSPRYKITEKSQAVAFWCDPISGHATLYWYRQILGQGPELLVQFQDESVVDDSQLPKDRFSAERLKGVDSTLKIQPAELGDSAMYLCASRGQTYGYTFGSGTRLTVV.

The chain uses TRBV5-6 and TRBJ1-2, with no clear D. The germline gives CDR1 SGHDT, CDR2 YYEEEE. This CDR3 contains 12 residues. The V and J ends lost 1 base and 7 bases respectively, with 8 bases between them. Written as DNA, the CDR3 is TGTGCCAGCAGCTTGATAGCGGGTGGCTACACCTTC. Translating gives CASSLIAGGYTF.

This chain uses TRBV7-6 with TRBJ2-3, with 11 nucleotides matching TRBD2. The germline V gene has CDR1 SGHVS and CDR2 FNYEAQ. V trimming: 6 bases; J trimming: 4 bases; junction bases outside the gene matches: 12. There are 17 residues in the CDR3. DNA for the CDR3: TGTGCCAGCAGGCCAAGGATAGCGGGAGGGCCACCAGATACGCAGTATTTT. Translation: CASRPRIAGGPPDTQYF. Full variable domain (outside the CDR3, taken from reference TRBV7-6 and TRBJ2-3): GAGVSQSPRYKVTKRGQDVALRCDPISGHVSLYWYRQALGQGPEFLTYFNYEAQQDKSGLPNDRFSAERPEGSISTLTIQRTEQRDSAMYRCASRPRIAGGPPDTQYFGPGTRLTVL.

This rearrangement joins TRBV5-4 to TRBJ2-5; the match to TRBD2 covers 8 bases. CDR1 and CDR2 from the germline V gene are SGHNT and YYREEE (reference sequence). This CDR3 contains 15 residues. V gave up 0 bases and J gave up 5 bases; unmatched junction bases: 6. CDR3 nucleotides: TGTGCCAGCAGCTTGGATACGGGAGGGCGGGAGACCCAGTACTTC. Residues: CASSLDTGGRETQYF.